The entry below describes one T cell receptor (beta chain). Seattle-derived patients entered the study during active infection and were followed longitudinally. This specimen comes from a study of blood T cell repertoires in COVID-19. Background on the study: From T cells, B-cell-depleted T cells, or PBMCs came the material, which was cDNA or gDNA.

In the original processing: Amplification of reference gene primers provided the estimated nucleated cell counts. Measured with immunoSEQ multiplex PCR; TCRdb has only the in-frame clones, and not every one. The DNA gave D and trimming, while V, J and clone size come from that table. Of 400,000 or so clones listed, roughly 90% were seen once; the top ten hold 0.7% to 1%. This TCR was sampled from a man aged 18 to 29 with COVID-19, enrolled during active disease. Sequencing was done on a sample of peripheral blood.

The CDR3 here is CATSRDGVGEQYF. Here the CDR3 DNA reads TGTGCCACCAGCAGAGACGGAGTTGGCGAGCAGTACTTC. The V gene is TRBV15, the J gene TRBJ2-7, with D unclear. Germline V CDR1 and CDR2: LNHNV, YYDKDF (reference sequence). V was cut by 0 bases and J by 6 bases, with 9 bases left in between. The CDR3 consists of 13 residues. Supplemented by reference TRBV15 and TRBJ2-7, the full variable domain reads DAMVIQNPRYQVTQFGKPVTLSCSQTLNHNVMYWYQQKSSQAPKLLFHYYDKDFNNEADTPDNFQSRRPNTSFCFLDIRSPGLGDTAMYLCATSRDGVGEQYFGPGTRLTVT.